This T cell receptor (beta chain) was retrieved from a study of blood T cells in healthy people across ages. The authors ran a second PCR of roughly 6 to 12 cycles using a sample-barcoded 5' primer and a J-beta primer mix. TCRdb passed the 5' RACE reads through MiXCR, listing each CDR3 protein once. Of 1.5 million to 2 million distinct CDR3 sequences listed, roughly 27% were seen once; the top ten hold 7.7%. General study findings and limits: When set beside aged donors, long-lived donors presented more naive CD4+ cells and higher diversity.

Germline values: CDR1 LNHNV, CDR2 YYDKDF (reference sequence). The V and J ends lost 0 bases and 3 bases, in that order; junction bases with no gene match: 5. The CDR3 loop spans 15 amino acids. This clonotype was detected a few times. Its specificity is unknown. This receptor was identified in a woman aged 25 to 39 in good health. Sequenced material: blood. V usage is TRBV15 and J usage is TRBJ2-7; TRBD1 matches at 7 bases. CDR3 bases: TGTGCCACCAGCAGAGAACCGGGACAGCTCTACGAGCAGTACTTC. Its translation is CATSREPGQLYEQYF.